The 5 T cell receptor beta chains reported below all come from one sample, sequenced in a study of T cells in Graves' hyperthyroidism and ophthalmopathy. Researchers amplified the TCR beta CDR3 regions from RNA transcripts. HTBI primers drove first-round RT-PCR of the TCR CDR3. TCRdb called the multiplex PCR reads again in MiXCR, with one record for every CDR3 protein. The sample lists 500,000 to 750,000 distinct CDR3 sequences, 15% to 18% occurring once. The sample taken for sequencing was blood. The receptors originated from a woman between 25 and 40 years old with Graves' hyperthyroidism.

This clonotype was observed a single time. CDR3 amino acids: CASRTGTGGADEKLFF. In nucleotides, the CDR3 is TGTGCCAGCAGAACCGGGACAGGGGGCGCGGATGAAAAACTGTTTTTT. The chain uses TRBV28 and TRBJ1-4; 12 positions match TRBD1. The V segment lost 6 bases and the J segment 6 bases; nucleotides outside the gene matches: 8. The CDR3 contains 16 residues. CDR1 and CDR2 from the germline V gene are MDHEN and SYDVKM.

This clonotype was counted many times. The CDR3 DNA sequence: TGTGCCAGCAGTTACGGTATCAATCAGCCCCAGCATTTT. It is translated as CASSYGINQPQHF. The J gene is TRBJ1-5, the V gene TRBV6-6; D unclear. This CDR3 has 13 amino acids. The germline V and J ends were trimmed by 2 bases and 3 bases, with 5 bases remaining between them. Germline V gene sequence: CDR1 MNHNY, CDR2 SVGAGI (reference sequence).

This clonotype was counted at least ten times. The chain has TRBV10-3 and TRBJ2-2, with TRBD2 matching 11 bases. The junction had 4 bases not matched to a gene; V was cut back by 10 bases and J by 3 bases. The CDR3 sequence is 14 residues long. The germline V gene has CDR1 ENHRY and CDR2 SYGVKD. The DNA of the CDR3 is TGTGCCACCGCGACTAGCGGGGACACCGGGGAGCTGTTTTTT. It encodes CATATSGDTGELFF.

This clonotype was detected many times. The chain is built from TRBV27 and TRBJ1-1, with unresolved D. The CDR3 runs to 14 residues. Per the germline V gene, CDR1 is MNHEY and CDR2 is SMNVEV (reference sequence). Trimming took off 3 bases at V and 8 bases at J, with 16 bases between the two ends. The CDR3 is CASSFGVRSYEAFF. CDR3 DNA sequence: TGTGCCAGCAGTTTTGGGGTCAGGTCGTACGAAGCTTTCTTT.

This chain connects TRBV2 to TRBJ2-3, with 10 bases that match TRBD1. The length of the CDR3 is 14 residues. Germline V gene sequence: CDR1 SNHLY, CDR2 FYNNEI. V was pared by 6 bases and J by 2 bases, with 2 bases of the junction left unmatched. CDR3 coding DNA: TGTGCCAGCAGGGGGACAGGGGCCACAGATACGCAGTATTTT. Residues: CASRGTGATDTQYF.